Listed below are T cell receptor beta chains from one sample, sequenced in a study of blood T cell repertoires in COVID-19. The assay was immunoSEQ multiplex PCR, and TCRdb's table has in-frame clones only and misses some. In the table there are 150,000 to 180,000 clones, about 79% of which are singletons. Sequencing used peripheral blood. These receptors came from a woman aged 55-69 years with acute or convalescent COVID-19. Both conserved end residues are part of each CDR3. D genes are given only for firm matches. Size tells how often a clone was seen (once, few, many) or the class of an expanded clone, and some rows leave it out.

.,TRBJ1-1,TRBV19,.,CASSIRIGLWAFF,TGTGCCAGTAGTATTAGGATCGGGTTGTGGGCTTTCTTT
.,TRBJ2-5,TRBV5-1,.,CASSLGLARETQYF,TGCGCCAGCAGCTTGGGGTTAGCCCGGGAGACCCAGTACTTC
TRBD2,TRBJ2-7,TRBV3-1/TRBV3-2,.,CASSPSGGGGEQYF,TGTGCCAGCAGCCCTAGCGGGGGGGGTGGCGAGCAGTACTTC
TRBD1,TRBJ1-2,TRBV6-6,.,CASGTGAYGYTF,TGTGCCAGCGGTACAGGGGCGTATGGCTACACCTTC
.,TRBJ1-5,TRBV19,.,CASSISLQPQHF,TGTGCCAGTAGTATATCCTTGCAGCCCCAGCATTTT
TRBD1,TRBJ2-7,TRBV7-8,.,CASSRRDRNPSYEQYF,TGTGCCAGCAGCCGGCGGGACAGGAATCCCTCCTACGAGCAGTACTTC
.,TRBJ2-7,TRBV5-1,few,CASSGSQGLWGQYF,TGCGCCAGCAGCGGATCCCAGGGTCTTTGGGGGCAGTACTTC
.,TRBJ1-3,TRBV6-6,.,CASSRDFPISGNTIYF,TGTGCCAGCAGCAGGGACTTTCCCATCTCTGGAAACACCATATATTTT
TRBD2,TRBJ2-2,TRBV4-1,.,CASSKTGLAGFNTGELFF,TGCGCCAGCTCAAAAACGGGACTAGCGGGTTTCAACACCGGGGAGCTGTTTTTT
.,TRBJ1-1,TRBV5-1,.,CASSLGDRRTEAFF,TGCGCCAGCAGCCTTGGTGACAGGAGGACTGAAGCTTTCTTT
TRBD1,TRBJ1-4,TRBV2,.,CASSATGFTNEKLFF,TGTGCCAGCAGTGCGACAGGGTTTACTAATGAAAAACTGTTTTTT
TRBD2,TRBJ2-6,TRBV7-6,.,CASSLTRRGGGGANVLTF,TGTGCCAGCAGCCTAACCCGCCGGGGGGGCGGTGGGGCCAACGTCCTGACTTTC
.,TRBJ1-5,TRBV19,.,CASRSQVQGNQPQHF,TGTGCCAGTAGATCACAGGTCCAAGGCAATCAGCCCCAGCATTTT
.,TRBJ1-1,TRBV12-5,.,CASGLETPNTEAFF,TGTGCTAGTGGTTTAGAGACACCGAACACTGAAGCTTTCTTT
TRBD1,TRBJ1-2,TRBV7-3,once,CASSKGDRGRSYGYTF,TGTGCCAGCAGCAAGGGAGACAGGGGGCGAAGCTATGGCTACACCTTC
.,TRBJ1-5,TRBV4-1,few,CASSKTTGNQPQHF,TGCGCCAGCTCAAAGACGACGGGAAATCAGCCCCAGCATTTT
.,TRBJ1-1,TRBV7-3,.,CASSFRVAEAFF,TGTGCCAGCAGCTTCAGGGTGGCGGAAGCTTTCTTT
.,TRBJ1-5,TRBV30,.,CAWSDRWEGLRPQHF,TGTGCCTGGAGCGACAGATGGGAGGGACTGAGGCCCCAGCATTTT
.,TRBJ1-6,TRBV9,.,CASSVESGNYNSPLHF,TGTGCCAGCAGCGTAGAATCAGGGAACTATAATTCACCCCTCCACTTT
TRBD1,TRBJ2-7,TRBV5-6,.,CASSLGQGSYEQYF,TGTGCCAGCAGCTTAGGACAGGGGTCCTACGAGCAGTACTTC
.,TRBJ1-5,TRBV7-6,few,CASSPTSGVSQPQHF,TGTGCCAGCAGCCCTACCAGCGGGGTTAGTCAGCCCCAGCATTTT
TRBD1,TRBJ2-2,TRBV5-1,.,CASSQTGEAGELFF,TGCGCCAGCAGCCAAACAGGGGAAGCCGGGGAGCTGTTTTTT